The next 12 T cell receptor beta chains were all read from a single sample in a study of blood T cell repertoires in COVID-19. TCRdb's table, derived via immunoSEQ multiplex PCR, lists solely in-frame clones and lacks some. Of roughly 300,000 clones listed, 65% to 90% are singletons. Specimen: peripheral blood. These receptors all stem from a human donor in a cohort sampled during active COVID-19.

The rearrangement links TRBV28 to TRBJ1-2, with D tentatively TRBD1 (6 bases). The CDR3 contains 16 residues. Trimming removed 1 base at V and 7 bases at J, with 19 bases between. In germline, CDR1 is MDHEN, CDR2 SYDVKM. The CDR3 bases are TGTGCCAGCAGTTTATACCGTGGAAGGGGGATGGGTGGCTACACCTTC. Translation gives CASSLYRGRGMGGYTF.

V gene TRBV28 combines with J gene TRBJ2-2; TRBD2 matches 12 bases. The CDR3 runs to 16 residues. After removal of 2 bases from V and 8 bases from J, the junction contained 6 bases not matched to a gene. Germline CDR1 reads MDHEN; CDR2 reads SYDVKM. The chain's CDR3 is CASSLPSGRARGELFF. The CDR3 coding sequence is TGTGCCAGCAGTTTACCTAGCGGGAGGGCCCGTGGGGAGCTGTTTTTT. Complete variable domain (other parts from reference TRBV28 and TRBJ2-2): DVKVTQSSRYLVKRTGEKVFLECVQDMDHENMFWYRQDPGLGLRLIYFSYDVKMKEKGDIPEGYSVSREKKERFSLILESASTNQTSMYLCASSLPSGRARGELFFGEGSRLTVL.

The chain is built from TRBV3-1 (or the pseudogene TRBV3-2) and TRBJ2-7; 16 positions agree with TRBD2. CDR1 LGHDT and CDR2 YNNKEL come from the germline V gene (reference sequence). The junction had 6 bases not matched to a gene; V was cut back by 4 bases and J by 0 bases. The CDR3 consists of 18 residues. In DNA form, the CDR3 reads TGTGCCAGCAGCCTTGGGACTAGCGGGGGGGTTAGCTCCTACGAGCAGTACTTC. Its protein product is CASSLGTSGGVSSYEQYF.

The chain recombines TRBV2 with TRBJ2-2, with 8 bases lining up with TRBD1. From germline, CDR1 is SNHLY and CDR2 FYNNEI. V lost 8 bases to trimming and J lost 3 bases; unmatched junction nucleotides: 5. This CDR3 spans 14 amino acids. In DNA, the CDR3 is TGTGCCAGCGGGCAGGGGGCAGACACCGGGGAGCTGTTTTTT. Residues: CASGQGADTGELFF.

This chain links TRBV6-1 with TRBJ1-3; the D is unclear. V lost 4 bases and J 4 bases, leaving 20 bases between the germline ends. In germline, CDR1 is MNHNS, CDR2 SASEGT. CDR3 size: 17 residues. CDR3 residues: CASSVLAMGSGGNTIYF. CDR3 sequence (DNA): TGTGCCAGCAGTGTCTTGGCGATGGGCAGCGGGGGAAACACCATATATTTT.

This clone was observed a few times. This chain uses TRBV19 with TRBJ2-7; TRBD1 matches 9 bases. The CDR3 loop spans 16 amino acids. From germline, CDR1 is LNHDA and CDR2 SQIVND (reference sequence). Losses at the gene ends were 5 bases for V and 2 bases for J; bases not matched to a gene: 10. The chain's CDR3 is CASSEKDRGLAYEQYF. In DNA form, the CDR3 reads TGTGCCAGTAGTGAAAAGGACAGGGGCCTCGCCTACGAGCAGTACTTC.

V usage is TRBV5-4 and J usage is TRBJ1-1; the D gene is possibly TRBD1 (5 bases). The CDR3 spans 13 residues. With 3 bases removed from V and 8 bases from J, the gap between germline ends came to 14 bases. Germline values: CDR1 SGHNT, CDR2 YYREEE (reference sequence). The CDR3: CASSSQDNQEAFF. CDR3 sequence (DNA): TGTGCCAGCAGCTCCCAGGACAATCAAGAAGCTTTCTTT.

This chain connects TRBV7-8 to TRBJ2-5; TRBD2 agrees at 7 bases. The CDR3 contains 15 residues. J was trimmed by 5 bases and V by 0 bases; bases with no gene match: 6. Per the germline V gene, CDR1 is SGHVS and CDR2 is FQNEAQ. In nucleotides, the CDR3 is TGTGCCAGCAGCTTAGCGCTGGGGAGGGCGGAGACCCAGTACTTC. It yields the protein CASSLALGRAETQYF.

The rearrangement links TRBV5-1 to TRBJ2-1; 10 bases align to TRBD2. Trimming at V came to 0 bases and at J to 4 bases, leaving 7 bases not matched to a gene. CDR3 length equals 17 residues. Germline values: CDR1 SGHRS, CDR2 YFSETQ. This CDR3 is CASSLVLVAGGYNEQFF. CDR3 nucleotides: TGCGCCAGCAGCTTGGTTTTGGTAGCGGGAGGATACAATGAGCAGTTCTTC.

The chain uses TRBV28 and TRBJ1-4; TRBD1 aligns across 7 bases. CDR1 and CDR2 (germline): MDHEN, SYDVKM. This CDR3 is built from 12 residues. V lost 6 bases to trimming and J lost 8 bases; unmatched junction nucleotides: 3. The CDR3 DNA reads as TGTGCCAGCAGGGGGGACAGAGAAAAACTGTTTTTT. As protein: CASRGDREKLFF.

V and J are TRBV29-1 and TRBJ2-1, with 9 bases that match TRBD2. Germline-derived CDR1 and CDR2 are SQVTM and ANQGSEA. There are 14 residues in the CDR3. With 7 bases clipped from V and 5 bases from J, the junction kept 9 bases outside the gene matches. The CDR3 coding sequence is TGCAGCGCCGAGAGCGGGAGGACCAACAATGAGCAGTTCTTC. Its translation is CSAESGRTNNEQFF.

This chain joins TRBV12-3 or TRBV12-4 and TRBJ1-6; possible D gene TRBD1, 6 bases. The CDR3 is 13 amino acids. Trimming removed 6 bases from V and 5 bases from J, with 8 bases in between. Here the CDR3 reads CASRRTDNSPLHF. The CDR3 nucleotides are TGTGCCAGCAGACGGACAGATAATTCACCCCTCCACTTT.